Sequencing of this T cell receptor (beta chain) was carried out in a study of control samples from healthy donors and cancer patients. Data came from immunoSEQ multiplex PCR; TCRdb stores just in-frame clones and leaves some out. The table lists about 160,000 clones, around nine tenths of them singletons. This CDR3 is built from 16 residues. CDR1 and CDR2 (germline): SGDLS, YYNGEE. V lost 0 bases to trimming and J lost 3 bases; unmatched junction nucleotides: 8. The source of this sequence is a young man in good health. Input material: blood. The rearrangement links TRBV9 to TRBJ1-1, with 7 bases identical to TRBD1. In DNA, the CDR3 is TGTGCCAGCAGCGTAGAATTGGACAGGCTCCACACTGAAGCTTTCTTT. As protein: CASSVELDRLHTEAFF.